This TCR beta chain was captured by sequencing in a study of tissue T cells after allogeneic stem cell transplantation. Study as a whole: Several lines of graft-versus-host disease therapy were given to all patients, all with gastrointestinal involvement. Where cell numbers permitted, CD3+ T cells were sorted from preserved blood and marrow.

The CDR3 has 14 amino acids. In germline, CDR1 is SEHNR, CDR2 FQNEAQ (reference sequence). The ends lost 5 bases at V and 2 bases at J; junction bases unmatched: 6. General study points: TCR repertoires tracked anatomic similarity, regardless of disease or transplant status.

CDR3 sequences, V/J genes, frequencies and template counts came from survey-depth TCRbeta sequencing. The method was immunoSEQ multiplex PCR; TCRdb's version includes in-frame clones alone and lacks a portion of them. The sample records 28,000 or so clones, about 89% being singletons. Of note for this clone: Its antigen is still unknown.

The genes are TRBV7-9 and TRBJ2-7; 7 bases fit TRBD1. This TCR derives from a male donor aged 60 or over who later had graft-versus-host disease after an allogeneic stem cell transplant. This material consisted of blood, taken before transplantation. The CDR3 here is CASSGPGTAYEQYF. The CDR3 DNA follows: TGTGCCAGCAGCGGACCCGGGACAGCCTACGAGCAGTACTTC.